This T cell receptor (beta chain) was obtained from a study of blood T cell repertoires in COVID-19. For the study at large: Sites across the United States, Italy and Spain contributed samples from acute and convalescent COVID-19. PBMCs, B-cell-depleted T cells, or T cells were the source of the cDNA or gDNA that made up the material.

The germline V and J ends were trimmed by 0 bases and 4 bases, with 12 bases remaining between them. The CDR3 has 15 residues. The germline V gene encodes CDR1 SGHDN and CDR2 FVKESK. Seattle enrolled patients during active infection and tracked them longitudinally. Per the study methods: Reference gene primers were amplified, and this amplification served to estimate nucleated cell counts. The data were produced by immunoSEQ multiplex PCR, yet TCRdb's version contains in-frame clones alone and is incomplete. V, J and clone size derive from that table, while D and trimming were established from the DNA sequence. The data contain around 310,000 clones, almost 90% of them singletons. This clone appeared a single time.

The specimen sequenced was peripheral blood. V usage is TRBV14 and J usage is TRBJ2-5; possible D gene TRBD1, 6 bases. The receptor's source is a woman in her thirties or forties with COVID-19, enrolled during active disease. The CDR3 sequence: CASSQDGQILETQYF. CDR3 nucleotide sequence: TGTGCCAGCAGCCAAGATGGACAGATCCTAGAGACCCAGTACTTC.